A single sample is the source of the 28 T cell receptor beta chains below, sequenced in a study of blood T cell repertoires in COVID-19. Sequencing used immunoSEQ multiplex PCR; TCRdb keeps in-frame clones, though not all of them. This sample carries 200,000 to 250,000 clones, around 83% of them seen once, and the ten largest clones take about 1.5%. Sequencing was carried out using peripheral blood. The origin of the receptors is a woman in her 40s who had recovered from COVID-19.

CDR3 DNA sequence: TGTGCCAGCAGTCAGTCGAGCAATCAGCCCCAGCATTTT. This sequence encodes CASSQSSNQPQHF. The V gene is TRBV12-3 or TRBV12-4, the J gene TRBJ1-5; no firm D call. Trimming removed 5 bases from V and 1 base from J, with 6 bases in between. CDR3 length: 13 residues.

The chain has TRBV5-1 and TRBJ1-2; 8 bases match TRBD1. There are 16 residues in the CDR3. Germline V gives CDR1 SGHRS, CDR2 YFSETQ. J lost 0 bases, V lost 3 bases, and 7 bases had no gene match. In DNA form, the CDR3 reads TGCGCCAGCAGCTCCGGGACAGGTTACGCTAACTATGGCTACACCTTC. As protein: CASSSGTGYANYGYTF.

The chain joins TRBV30 to TRBJ1-1, with D possibly TRBD1 on 6 matching bases. Trimming left V 3 bases short and J 7 bases short, with 12 bases between. Germline V lookup: CDR1 GTSNPN, CDR2 SVGIG (reference sequence). The CDR3 covers 12 residues. Here the CDR3 reads CAWRPGTIEAFF. In nucleotides, the CDR3 is TGTGCCTGGAGGCCCGGGACAATTGAAGCTTTCTTT.

On this clone itself: Other DNA sequences in the sample encode the same CDR3. The chain carries TRBV29-1 and TRBJ1-2, with TRBD1 matching over 8 bases. This CDR3 comprises 11 residues. CDR1 and CDR2 (germline): SQVTM, ANQGSEA. The V gene end was trimmed by 6 bases and the J gene end by 5 bases; junction bases not matched to a gene: 2. CDR3 region: CSVTGDYGYTF. CDR3 nucleotide sequence: TGCAGCGTGACAGGGGATTATGGCTACACCTTC.

This clone has only one observation. V gene TRBV3-1 (or the pseudogene TRBV3-2) combines with J gene TRBJ1-1, with D uncertain. Germline V gene lookup returns CDR1 LGHDT and CDR2 YNNKEL (reference sequence). V lost 0 bases and J lost 1, with 18 bases in between. The CDR3 has 18 amino acids. This CDR3 is CASSQDNVPPTKNTEAFF. CDR3 DNA: TGTGCCAGCAGCCAAGATAACGTCCCCCCGACAAAGAACACTGAAGCTTTCTTT.

This clone was counted between two and nine times. The CDR3 nucleotides read TGTGCCAGCAGCGTCGCGGACACTGAAGCTTTCTTT. As protein: CASSVADTEAFF. The chain couples TRBV9 to TRBJ1-1; D unclear. From germline, CDR1 is SGDLS and CDR2 YYNGEE. The CDR3 runs 12 residues. V shed 2 bases and J shed 3 bases, with 5 bases lying between them.

This sequence joins TRBV11-2 and TRBJ1-3; D perhaps matches TRBD1 (5 bases). CDR3 length: 14 residues. V dropped 5 bases and J dropped 2 bases, with 10 bases sitting between them. Per germline, CDR1 SGHAT and CDR2 FQNNGV. The CDR3 protein is CASSRDSTGNTIYF. CDR3 bases: TGTGCCAGCAGCCGCGACAGTACTGGAAACACCATATATTTT.

V gene TRBV4-3 combines with J gene TRBJ1-1; possible D gene TRBD1, 5 bases. CDR1 and CDR2 (germline): LGHNA, YSLEER. Trimming stripped 2 bases from V and 3 bases from J, with 13 bases between. This CDR3 region has 15 residues. Here the CDR3 DNA reads TGCGCCAGCAGCCAACCGCAGGGTAGGGACACTGAAGCTTTCTTT. Protein sequence: CASSQPQGRDTEAFF.

This clone turned up a few times. CDR3 nucleotide sequence: TGTGCCACCCGTTCAGGGCCGAGCTCTGGAAACACCATATATTTT. As protein: CATRSGPSSGNTIYF. The genes are TRBV7-9 and TRBJ1-3; D might be TRBD1 (5 bases). With 10 bases removed from V and 0 bases from J, the gap between germline ends came to 16 bases. This CDR3 comprises 15 residues. Germline CDR1 is SEHNR and CDR2 is FQNEAQ (reference sequence). Full variable domain (rest looked up from reference TRBV7-9 and TRBJ1-3): DTGVSQNPRHKITKRGQNVTFRCDPISEHNRLYWYRQTLGQGPEFLTYFQNEAQLEKSRLLSDRFSAERPKGSFSTLEIQRTEQGDSAMYLCATRSGPSSGNTIYFGEGSWLTVV.

The CDR3, as DNA: TGTGCCAGCAGCTTAGTTGCGGGGGCCCGCACAGATACGCAGTATTTT. Translation gives CASSLVAGARTDTQYF. This rearrangement joins TRBV7-3 to TRBJ2-3; the D gene is possibly TRBD2 (7 bases). Looked up from germline, CDR1 is SGHTA and CDR2 is FQGTGA. V was clipped by 2 bases and J by 1 base, with 13 bases between them. The CDR3 runs 16 residues.

This clone has more than one count but fewer than ten. The DNA of the CDR3 is TGTGCCAGCAGACTTTTAGGGGGGACAGGGGGAAATGAGCAGTTCTTC. Amino acid sequence: CASRLLGGTGGNEQFF. The rearrangement joins TRBV2 to TRBJ2-1, with TRBD1 matching over 11 bases. V dropped 6 bases and J dropped 7; count of bases not matched to a gene: 11. Germline loops: CDR1 SNHLY, CDR2 FYNNEI. This CDR3 region has 16 residues.

The V call is TRBV10-3, the J call TRBJ2-7, with D tentatively TRBD2 (6 bases). V dropped 4 bases and J dropped 11 bases, with 12 bases sitting between them. Germline V gives CDR1 ENHRY, CDR2 SYGVKD. The CDR3 is made up of 11 amino acids. This CDR3 is CAISGSGEEYF. The CDR3 DNA follows: TGTGCCATCAGTGGTTCGGGGGAGGAGTACTTC.

This chain joins TRBV15 and TRBJ2-7, with a possible D match to TRBD1 (6 bases). The V end lost 0 bases, the J end lost 5 bases, and 17 bases lay between the germline ends. The CDR3 extends over 16 amino acids. The germline gives CDR1 LNHNV, CDR2 YYDKDF (reference sequence). As DNA, the CDR3 is TGTGCCACCAGCAGAGATAGTTATTTAAGGGACAACGAGCAGTACTTC. It specifies CATSRDSYLRDNEQYF.

This chain's CDR3 is CASSQRQGYEQYF. CDR3 sequence (DNA): TGCGCCAGCAGCCAACGACAGGGATACGAGCAGTACTTC. J is TRBJ2-7 and V is TRBV4-3, with 7 nucleotides matching TRBD1. Germline-derived CDR1 and CDR2 are LGHNA and YSLEER. This CDR3 contains 13 residues. With V trimmed by 2 bases and J by 4 bases, 2 bases remained unmatched.

The V gene is TRBV7-9, the J gene TRBJ1-4, with D tentatively TRBD1 (5 bases). Germline V gene lookup returns CDR1 SEHNR and CDR2 FQNEAQ (reference sequence). Trimming pared 6 bases from V and 7 bases from J, leaving 18 bases between. The CDR3 sequence is 15 residues long. CDR3 sequence reads: CASRSFGREGEKLFF. CDR3 bases: TGTGCCAGCAGGTCTTTCGGCAGGGAAGGTGAAAAACTGTTTTTT.

The genes are TRBV5-1 and TRBJ2-5, with TRBD2 matching 11 bases. This CDR3 is 17 amino acids long. Germline values: CDR1 SGHRS, CDR2 YFSETQ. V shed 5 bases and J 4 bases; nucleotides not matched to a gene: 13. The CDR3: CASSLSLTSGERETQYF. The CDR3 DNA is TGCGCCAGCAGTCTCTCTCTGACTAGCGGGGAACGAGAGACCCAGTACTTC.

The V and J genes are TRBV5-1 and TRBJ2-1, with 11 bases identical to TRBD2. CDR3 length: 18 amino acids. CDR1 is SGHRS and CDR2 is YFSETQ in the germline V gene. V dropped 4 bases and J dropped 5; count of bases not matched to a gene: 14. The CDR3 DNA is TGCGCCAGCAGCCCGCTCGGGCTAGCGGGGGGAAACAACAATGAGCAGTTCTTC. This codes for CASSPLGLAGGNNNEQFF.

The J gene is TRBJ1-5, the V gene TRBV7-8; D may be TRBD1 (5 bases). Germline values: CDR1 SGHVS, CDR2 FQNEAQ. CDR3 length equals 16 residues. Trimming removed 5 bases from V and 6 bases from J, with 20 bases in between. The DNA of the CDR3 is TGTGCCAGCAGCCCCCAGGGTATTGGCAATGGTCAGCCCCAGCATTTT. This sequence encodes CASSPQGIGNGQPQHF.

This chain links TRBV7-6 with TRBJ1-3; D gene ambiguous. V lost 1 base and J lost 0, with 10 bases in between. CDR3 length: 16 residues. Germline-derived CDR1 and CDR2 are SGHVS and FNYEAQ. CDR3 sequence: CASSLVAPDSGNTIYF. CDR3 DNA sequence: TGTGCCAGCAGCTTAGTAGCCCCCGACTCTGGAAACACCATATATTTT.

The chain uses TRBV10-3 and TRBJ2-7; 8 bases match TRBD2. V shed 3 bases and J 6 bases; nucleotides not matched to a gene: 13. Germline CDR1 is ENHRY and CDR2 is SYGVKD. This CDR3 has 16 amino acids. In DNA, the CDR3 is TGTGCCATCAGTGACCGGCGGGGGGCCGCAGTATCCGAGCAGTACTTC. It specifies CAISDRRGAAVSEQYF.

This chain connects TRBV11-2 to TRBJ2-7; tentative D call: TRBD1 (5 bases). CDR3 size: 17 residues. Looked up from germline, CDR1 is SGHAT and CDR2 is FQNNGV. V lost 1 base, J lost 0 bases, and 16 bases lay in between. The CDR3 DNA reads as TGTGCCAGCAGCTTAGTTTGGGGCCGTCGGAGCTCCTACGAGCAGTACTTC. Protein product: CASSLVWGRRSSYEQYF.

The V call is TRBV14, the J call TRBJ1-3, with D perhaps TRBD1 (6 bases). Trimming pared 0 bases from V and 4 bases from J, leaving 13 bases between. This CDR3 region has 16 residues. Germline-derived CDR1 and CDR2 are SGHDN and FVKESK. The CDR3 loop reads CASSQDRNRAGNTIYF. DNA for the CDR3: TGTGCCAGCAGCCAAGATCGTAACAGGGCCGGAAACACCATATATTTT.

The chain is built from TRBV28 and TRBJ1-1, with D uncertain. With 5 bases removed from V and 7 bases from J, the gap between germline ends came to 11 bases. This CDR3 has 12 residues. Germline V gene data show CDR1 as MDHEN and CDR2 as SYDVKM. The DNA for the CDR3 is TGTGCCAGCAGTCTTGAGGAAAGTGAAGCTTTCTTT. Amino acid sequence: CASSLEESEAFF.

This clone was counted a few times. The same CDR3 can be traced to other DNA sequences in this sample. V is TRBV2 and J is TRBJ1-4; D gene uncertain. The V gene's germline CDR1 is SNHLY and CDR2 FYNNEI. V lost 6 bases and J 4 bases, leaving 12 bases between the germline ends. This CDR3 comprises 14 residues. Here the CDR3 reads CASSDPRFNEKLFF. The CDR3 coding sequence is TGTGCCAGCAGCGATCCTAGATTTAATGAAAAACTGTTTTTT.

This clone was seen a single time. V gene TRBV19 combines with J gene TRBJ1-2; D gene ambiguous. V lost 4 bases to trimming and J lost 6 bases, with 12 bases between them. This CDR3 is built from 13 residues. CDR1 LNHDA and CDR2 SQIVND come from the germline V gene (reference sequence). This CDR3 reads CASSRTGFDGYTF. CDR3 bases: TGTGCCAGTAGTAGGACGGGATTCGATGGCTACACCTTC.

The genes are TRBV7-6 and TRBJ1-4; D not resolved. CDR1 is SGHVS and CDR2 is FNYEAQ in the germline V gene. V was cut by 1 base and J by 4 bases, with 10 bases left in between. This CDR3 is 15 amino acids long. The DNA of the CDR3 is TGTGCCAGCAGCTTAGTGGCGGGGTATAATGAAAAACTGTTTTTT. This encodes CASSLVAGYNEKLFF.

The chain couples TRBV5-1 to TRBJ2-1; possibly TRBD2 for D (6 bases). Between the trimmed V and J ends, which lost 0 bases and 3 bases, there was a span of 10 bases. This CDR3 contains 15 residues. From germline, CDR1 is SGHRS and CDR2 YFSETQ. The CDR3 loop is CASSLGGGFYNEQFF. CDR3 DNA sequence: TGCGCCAGCAGCTTGGGTGGAGGGTTCTACAATGAGCAGTTCTTC.

This clone showed up just a few times. The chain combines TRBV10-3 with TRBJ2-1, with D unclear. CDR3 length equals 15 residues. V lost 4 bases to trimming and J lost 0 bases, with 10 bases between them. From germline, CDR1 is ENHRY and CDR2 SYGVKD. The CDR3: CAISAGQSSYNEQFF. The CDR3 DNA sequence: TGTGCCATCAGTGCAGGCCAGTCCTCCTACAATGAGCAGTTCTTC.